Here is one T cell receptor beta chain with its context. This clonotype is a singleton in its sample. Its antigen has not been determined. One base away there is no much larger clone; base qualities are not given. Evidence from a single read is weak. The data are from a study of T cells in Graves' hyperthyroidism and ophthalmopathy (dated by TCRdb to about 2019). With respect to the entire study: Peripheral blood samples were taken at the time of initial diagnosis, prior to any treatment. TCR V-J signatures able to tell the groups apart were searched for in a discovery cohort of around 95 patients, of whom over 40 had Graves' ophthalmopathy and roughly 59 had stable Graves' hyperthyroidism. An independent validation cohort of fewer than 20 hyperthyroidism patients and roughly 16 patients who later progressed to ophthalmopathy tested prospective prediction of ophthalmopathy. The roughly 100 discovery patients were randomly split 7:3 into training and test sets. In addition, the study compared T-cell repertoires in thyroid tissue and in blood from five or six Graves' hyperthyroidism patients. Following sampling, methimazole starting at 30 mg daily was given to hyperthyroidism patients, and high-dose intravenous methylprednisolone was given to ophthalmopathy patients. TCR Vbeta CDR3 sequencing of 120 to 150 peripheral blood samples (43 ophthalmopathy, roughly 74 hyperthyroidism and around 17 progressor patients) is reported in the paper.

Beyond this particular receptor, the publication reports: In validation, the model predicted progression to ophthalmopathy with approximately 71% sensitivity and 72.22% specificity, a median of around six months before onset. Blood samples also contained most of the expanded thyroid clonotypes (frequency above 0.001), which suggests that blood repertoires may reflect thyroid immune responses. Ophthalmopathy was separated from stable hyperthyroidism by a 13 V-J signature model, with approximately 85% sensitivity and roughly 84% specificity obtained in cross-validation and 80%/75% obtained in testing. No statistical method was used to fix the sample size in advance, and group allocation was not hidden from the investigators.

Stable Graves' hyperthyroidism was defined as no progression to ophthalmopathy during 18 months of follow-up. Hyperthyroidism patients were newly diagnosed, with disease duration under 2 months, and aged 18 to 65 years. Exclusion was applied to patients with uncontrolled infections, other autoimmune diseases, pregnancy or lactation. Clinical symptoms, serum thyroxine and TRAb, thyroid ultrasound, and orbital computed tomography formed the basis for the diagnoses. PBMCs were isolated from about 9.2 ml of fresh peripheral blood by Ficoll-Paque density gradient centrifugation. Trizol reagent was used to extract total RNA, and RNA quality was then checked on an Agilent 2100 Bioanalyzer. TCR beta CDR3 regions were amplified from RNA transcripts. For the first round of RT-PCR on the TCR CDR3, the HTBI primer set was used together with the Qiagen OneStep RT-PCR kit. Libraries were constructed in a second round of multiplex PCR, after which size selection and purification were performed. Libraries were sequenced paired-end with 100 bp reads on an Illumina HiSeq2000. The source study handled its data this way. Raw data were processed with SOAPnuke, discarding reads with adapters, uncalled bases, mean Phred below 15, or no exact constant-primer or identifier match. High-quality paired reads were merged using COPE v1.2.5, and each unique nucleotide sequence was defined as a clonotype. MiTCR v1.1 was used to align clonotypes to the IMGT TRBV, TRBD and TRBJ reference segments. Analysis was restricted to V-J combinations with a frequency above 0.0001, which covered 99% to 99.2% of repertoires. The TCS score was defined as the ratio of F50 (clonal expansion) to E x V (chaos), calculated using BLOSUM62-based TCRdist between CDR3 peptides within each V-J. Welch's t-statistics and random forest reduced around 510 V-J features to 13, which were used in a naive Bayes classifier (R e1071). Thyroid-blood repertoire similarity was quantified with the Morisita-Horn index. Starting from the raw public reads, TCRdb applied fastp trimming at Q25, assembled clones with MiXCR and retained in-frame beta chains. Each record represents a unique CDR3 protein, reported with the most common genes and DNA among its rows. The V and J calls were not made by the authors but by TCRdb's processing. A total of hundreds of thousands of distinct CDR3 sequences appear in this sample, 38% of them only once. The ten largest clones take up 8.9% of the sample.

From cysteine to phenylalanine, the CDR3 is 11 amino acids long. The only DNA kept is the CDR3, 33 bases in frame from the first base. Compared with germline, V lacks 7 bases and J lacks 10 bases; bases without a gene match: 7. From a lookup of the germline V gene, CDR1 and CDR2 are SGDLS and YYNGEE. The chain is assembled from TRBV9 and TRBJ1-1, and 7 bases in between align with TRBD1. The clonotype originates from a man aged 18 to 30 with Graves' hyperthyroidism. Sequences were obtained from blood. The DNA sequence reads TGTGCCAGCGTAGATAACAGGGGAGCTTTCTTT. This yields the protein CASVDNRGAFF.